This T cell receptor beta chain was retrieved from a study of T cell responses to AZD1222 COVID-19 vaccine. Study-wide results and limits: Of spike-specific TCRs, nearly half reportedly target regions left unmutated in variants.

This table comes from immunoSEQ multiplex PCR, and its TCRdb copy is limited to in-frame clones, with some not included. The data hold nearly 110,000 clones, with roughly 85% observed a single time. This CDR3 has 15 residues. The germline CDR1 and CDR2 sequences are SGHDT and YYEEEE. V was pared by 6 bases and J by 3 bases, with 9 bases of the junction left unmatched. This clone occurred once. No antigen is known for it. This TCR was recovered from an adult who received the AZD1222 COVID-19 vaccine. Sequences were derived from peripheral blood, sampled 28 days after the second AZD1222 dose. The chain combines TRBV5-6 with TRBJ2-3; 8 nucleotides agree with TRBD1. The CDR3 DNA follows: TGTGCCAGCACCTGGGACAGGTGGGAGACAGATACGCAGTATTTT. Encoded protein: CASTWDRWETDTQYF.